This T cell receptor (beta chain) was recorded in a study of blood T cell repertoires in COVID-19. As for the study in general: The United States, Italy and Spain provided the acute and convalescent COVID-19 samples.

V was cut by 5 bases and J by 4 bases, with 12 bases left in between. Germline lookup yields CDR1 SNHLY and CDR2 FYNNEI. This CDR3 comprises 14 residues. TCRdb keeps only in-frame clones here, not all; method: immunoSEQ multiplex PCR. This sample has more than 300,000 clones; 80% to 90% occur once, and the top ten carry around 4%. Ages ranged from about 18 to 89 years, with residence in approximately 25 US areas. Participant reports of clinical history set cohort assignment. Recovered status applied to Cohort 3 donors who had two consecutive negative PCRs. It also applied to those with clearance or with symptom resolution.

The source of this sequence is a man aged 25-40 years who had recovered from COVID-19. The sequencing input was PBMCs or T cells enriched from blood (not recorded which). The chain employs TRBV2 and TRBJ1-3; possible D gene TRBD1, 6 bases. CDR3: CASSPGEWGNTIYF. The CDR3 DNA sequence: TGTGCCAGCAGTCCAGGGGAGTGGGGAAACACCATATATTTT.